Each of the 18 T cell receptor beta chains below was sequenced from the same sample in a study of shared clonotypes between healthy human individuals. TCRdb keeps only in-frame clones here, not all; method: immunoSEQ multiplex PCR. The top ten hold about 0.13% of the sample, which has some 2,100,000 clones, more than 90% seen once. The sample comprised naive CD4+ T cells sorted from blood. Documented subset: CD45RA+ positively selected. The receptors come from a man between 18 and 29 years old in good health.

The chain is built from TRBV28 and TRBJ1-1; TRBD1 matches 10 bases. V shed 5 bases and J 4 bases; nucleotides not matched to a gene: 1. Germline assignment: CDR1 MDHEN and CDR2 SYDVKM. There are 13 residues in the CDR3. Here the CDR3 reads CASSDRGLTEAFF. CDR3 nucleotides: TGTGCCAGCAGTGACAGGGGGCTCACTGAAGCTTTCTTT.

The J gene is TRBJ2-3, the V gene TRBV5-1, with a possible D match to TRBD2 (7 bases). This CDR3 is built from 16 residues. Per the germline V gene, CDR1 is SGHRS and CDR2 is YFSETQ. The V gene lost 4 bases and the J gene lost 2 bases, with 17 bases spanning the gap. The DNA of the CDR3 is TGCGCCAGCAGCCCGGCTGGGGGGGCCAACACAGATACGCAGTATTTT. It translates to CASSPAGGANTDTQYF. The full variable domain, rest sourced from reference TRBV5-1 and TRBJ2-3, is KAGVTQTPRYLIKTRGQQVTLSCSPISGHRSVSWYQQTPGQGLQFLFEYFSETQRNKGNFPGRFSGRQFSNSRSEMNVSTLELGDSALYLCASSPAGGANTDTQYFGPGTRLTVL.

This clone was counted once. The chain uses TRBV28 and TRBJ1-1; D is unclear. Germline V gene lookup returns CDR1 MDHEN and CDR2 SYDVKM. V lost 8 bases and J lost 0, with 13 bases in between. The CDR3 extends over 14 amino acids. The CDR3 DNA sequence: TGTGCCAGCGCCGGGAGCCCGTTGAACACTGAAGCTTTCTTT. This encodes CASAGSPLNTEAFF.

The chain has TRBV18 and TRBJ2-7; 12 bases are a match to TRBD1. The trim removed 2 bases at V and 6 bases at J, leaving 5 bases unmatched. Germline V gene data show CDR1 as KGHSH and CDR2 as LQKENI. The CDR3 covers 15 residues. The chain's CDR3 is CASSPSGTGGVEQYF. The CDR3 DNA follows: TGTGCCAGCTCACCATCCGGGACAGGGGGCGTCGAGCAGTACTTC.

With regard to this clone: An end of the junction does not agree with germline; a read error may underlie this. The rearrangement uses TRBV7-7 and TRBJ1-5, with TRBD1 matching 9 bases. Looked up from germline, CDR1 is SSHAT and CDR2 is FNYEAQ (reference sequence). The CDR3 contains 18 residues. The DNA of the CDR3 is TGTGCTAGCAGCTTAGGGACAGGGACGCGTTATAGCAATCAGCCCCAGCATTTT. Its translation is CASSLGTGTRYSNQPQHF.

The chain combines TRBV11-2 with TRBJ2-7; 11 bases map to TRBD2. Germline CDR1 SGHAT, CDR2 FQNNGV. The CDR3 is made up of 14 amino acids. The junction had 5 bases not matched to a gene; V was cut back by 8 bases and J by 2 bases. The CDR3 nucleotides are TGTGCCAGCGGAAAACTAGCGGGAGCCTACGAGCAGTACTTC. Translation gives CASGKLAGAYEQYF.

J is TRBJ2-1 and V is TRBV27; D is possibly TRBD2 (6 bases). The CDR3 is made up of 16 amino acids. Trimming shortened V by 4 bases and J by 0 bases, and 13 bases separated the two germline ends. Germline lookup yields CDR1 MNHEY and CDR2 SMNVEV (reference sequence). The CDR3 sequence: CASSSRTTSSYNEQFF. The CDR3 DNA reads as TGTGCCAGCAGTTCCAGGACTACAAGCTCCTACAATGAGCAGTTCTTC.

The chain uses TRBV2 and TRBJ1-6; D might be TRBD1 (5 bases). Trimming removed 3 bases at V and 1 base at J, with 16 bases between. Germline-derived CDR1 and CDR2 are SNHLY and FYNNEI. This CDR3 is built from 18 residues. The CDR3 loop reads CASSDRGQRGSYNSPLHF. CDR3 DNA: TGTGCCAGCAGTGACCGTGGACAACGGGGGTCCTATAATTCACCCCTCCACTTT.

The chain recombines TRBV2 with TRBJ1-3, with 7 bases lining up with TRBD1. The trim removed 3 bases at V and 1 base at J, leaving 3 bases unmatched. The CDR3 covers 15 residues. CDR1 is SNHLY and CDR2 is FYNNEI in the germline V gene. The CDR3 DNA reads as TGTGCCAGCAGTGATCGGGGACAGTCTGGAAACACCATATATTTT. This gives the protein CASSDRGQSGNTIYF.

J is TRBJ1-5 and V is TRBV19; D not resolved. Looked up from germline, CDR1 is LNHDA and CDR2 is SQIVND (reference sequence). This CDR3 is 16 amino acids long. Between the trimmed V and J ends, which lost 7 bases and 3 bases, there was a span of 19 bases. The CDR3 is CASTEYGGGYNQPQHF. In nucleotides, the CDR3 is TGTGCCAGTACCGAGTACGGAGGCGGTTACAATCAGCCCCAGCATTTT.

V is TRBV7-2 and J is TRBJ2-7; 7 bases line up with TRBD1. The germline V gene encodes CDR1 SGHTA and CDR2 FQGNSA. V was clipped by 3 bases and J by 6 bases; unmatched bases: 5. There are 13 residues in the CDR3. The CDR3 region has the DNA TGTGCCAGCAGCTTCCCGACAGGGTCCGAGCAGTACTTC. This gives the protein CASSFPTGSEQYF.

The chain carries TRBV5-1 and TRBJ2-2, with D perhaps matching TRBD1 (5 bases). V lost 4 bases and J 5 bases, leaving 15 bases between the germline ends. The CDR3 is made up of 15 amino acids. Germline V gene sequence: CDR1 SGHRS, CDR2 YFSETQ. The CDR3 nucleotides are TGCGCCAGCAGCCCTAGGGGCATCGAGACCGGGGAGCTGTTTTTT. It translates to CASSPRGIETGELFF.

This clone was observed once. The genes are TRBV6-1 and TRBJ1-6; 7 bases map to TRBD1. Germline V gives CDR1 MNHNS, CDR2 SASEGT. This CDR3 has 15 residues. The V and J ends lost 5 bases and 9 bases, in that order; junction bases with no gene match: 10. The CDR3 coding sequence is TGTGCCAGCAGTCCAGGACAGGCGCTCGGTTCACCCCTCCACTTT. Residues: CASSPGQALGSPLHF.

The chain joins TRBV18 to TRBJ1-5; tentative D call: TRBD1 (5 bases). V lost 3 bases and J lost 3, with 12 bases in between. This CDR3 is 15 amino acids long. Germline lookup yields CDR1 KGHSH and CDR2 LQKENI. CDR3 protein: CASSPAGGSNQPQHF. CDR3 DNA sequence: TGTGCCAGCTCACCCGCCGGGGGTTCCAATCAGCCCCAGCATTTT.

The rearrangement uses TRBV15 and TRBJ2-3; TRBD1 aligns across 9 bases. Germline V gives CDR1 LNHNV, CDR2 YYDKDF (reference sequence). V lost 0 bases and J lost 9; bases outside the gene matches: 19. The CDR3 extends over 19 amino acids. Here the CDR3 DNA reads TGTGCCACCAGCAGAGATAGCCCTATTACCGGGACAGGGAGGGTGACGCAGTATTTT. It specifies CATSRDSPITGTGRVTQYF.

The rearrangement links TRBV6-5 to TRBJ1-1; TRBD1 is a possible D gene (5 bases). V lost 6 bases to trimming and J lost 5 bases, with 16 bases between them. The CDR3 is 14 residues long. The V gene's germline CDR1 is MNHEY and CDR2 SVGAGI. CDR3 protein: CASSPSRAETEAFF. In DNA, the CDR3 is TGTGCCAGCAGCCCAAGCAGGGCTGAGACTGAAGCTTTCTTT.

The CDR3 nucleotides read TGTGCCAGCAGTGAAGGAGTCGTCAACAGCAATCAGCCCCAGCATTTT. Its translation is CASSEGVVNSNQPQHF. The chain has TRBV2 and TRBJ1-5; no firm D call. This CDR3 comprises 16 residues. Trimming removed 1 base at V and 1 base at J, with 11 bases between. CDR1 is SNHLY and CDR2 is FYNNEI in the germline V gene.

The gene calls are TRBV5-1 and TRBJ1-2, with D unclear. Germline CDR1 and CDR2: SGHRS and YFSETQ. Trimming removed 1 base at V and 4 bases at J, with 8 bases between. The CDR3 spans 13 residues. The CDR3 DNA follows: TGCGCCAGCAGCTTGTCCGGGAGCTATGGCTACACCTTC. Translating it yields CASSLSGSYGYTF.